This T cell receptor (beta chain) originates from a study of PD-L1 blockade in urothelial cancer. The method was immunoSEQ multiplex PCR; TCRdb's version includes in-frame clones alone and lacks a portion of them. The sample has some 50,000 clones, around 88% seen once. The V end lost 6 bases, the J end lost 3 bases, and 14 bases lay between the germline ends. The CDR3 spans 14 residues. Germline loops: CDR1 MNHEY, CDR2 SVGAGI. Time point defined: pretreatment peripheral blood. Each patient contributed between 1 and 8 total time points of blood mononuclear cells, pretreatment and during treatment. The J gene is TRBJ2-5, the V gene TRBV6-5, with D perhaps matching TRBD2 (6 bases). The source is a woman aged 60-75 years with urothelial cancer. The sample in question was PBMCs, obtained around atezolizumab (anti-PD-L1) treatment. The CDR3 DNA sequence: TGTGCCAGCAGGGGACGTTCGGGGGAAGAGACCCAGTACTTC. Amino acids: CASRGRSGEETQYF.